The 2 T cell receptor beta chains listed next were all sequenced from one sample in a study of cytomegalovirus exposure and HLA in healthy donors. Sequenced by immunoSEQ multiplex PCR; TCRdb stores in-frame clones only, minus some. This table holds 250,000 or so clones, about 88% found once. Sequenced: PBMCs. The origin of the receptors is a man aged 18 to 29 in good health and CMV-seropositive.

The V gene is TRBV11-2, the J gene TRBJ2-7, with 8 bases aligning to TRBD2. The ends lost 1 base at V and 6 bases at J; junction bases unmatched: 8. Germline CDR1 is SGHAT and CDR2 is FQNNGV. The CDR3 is made up of 15 amino acids. The CDR3 is CASSLVFGGVGEQYF. The CDR3 region has the DNA TGTGCCAGCAGCTTAGTTTTCGGGGGGGTCGGCGAGCAGTACTTC.

V usage is TRBV5-5 and J usage is TRBJ1-1; the D is unclear. This CDR3 region has 13 residues. CDR1 is SGHKS, CDR2 YYEKEE, per germline (reference sequence). V was cut by 2 bases and J by 2 bases, with 7 bases left in between. The CDR3 DNA reads as TGTGCCAGCAGCTTAGGCCTCAACACTGAAGCTTTCTTT. Protein product: CASSLGLNTEAFF.